A single TCR beta chain is shown here with its context. This sample is drawn from a study of blood T cell repertoires in COVID-19. As for the study in general: Samples representing acute and convalescent COVID-19 were sourced from the United States, Italy and Spain. The cDNA or gDNA used as material had been derived from T cells, B-cell-depleted T cells, or PBMCs.

Per the authors' pipeline: Using reference gene primer amplification, nucleated cell counts were estimated. Only in-frame clones appear in the TCRdb table, and some are missing; sequencing was by immunoSEQ multiplex PCR. For V, J and clone size, that table is used; D and trimming come from the DNA. The sample shows 150,000 to 200,000 clones, approximately 82% of them seen only once. The V and J ends lost 0 bases and 3 bases respectively, with 17 bases between them. CDR1 LGHDT and CDR2 YNNKEL come from the germline V gene (reference sequence). This CDR3 spans 17 amino acids. Input material: peripheral blood. The source of this sequence is a human donor with acute or convalescent COVID-19. The donor label of this sample is uncertain. V gene TRBV3-1 (or the pseudogene TRBV3-2) combines with J gene TRBJ2-5, with D perhaps matching TRBD2 (6 bases). DNA of the CDR3: TGTGCCAGCAGCCAAGATTCCCTAGCGAGATCGGAAGAGACCCAGTACTTC. Protein: CASSQDSLARSEETQYF.